These 28 T cell receptor beta chains share one sample of origin, sequenced in a study of cytomegalovirus exposure and HLA in healthy donors. Use of 60 Vbeta and 13 Jbeta primers characterized the PCR. Only in-frame clones appear in the TCRdb table, and some are missing; sequencing was by immunoSEQ multiplex PCR. The data hold 45,000 to 75,000 clones, with about 71% observed a single time. The sequenced sample consisted of PBMCs. The receptor source for this set is a woman aged 60-75 years in good health and CMV-seropositive.

J is TRBJ2-5 and V is TRBV6-4; D possibly corresponds to TRBD1 (6 bases). With 0 bases removed from V and 2 bases from J, the gap between germline ends came to 19 bases. Germline V lookup: CDR1 MRHNA, CDR2 SNTAGT. CDR3 size: 18 residues. The CDR3 DNA reads as TGTGCCAGCAGTGACTCGATTCTAGCAGGGGTGAATCAAGAGACCCAGTACTTC. Encoded protein: CASSDSILAGVNQETQYF.

About this clone: At one end, the junction sequence differs from germline, possibly due to a read error. The rearrangement uses TRBV7-9 and TRBJ2-7; no clear D. Germline V gene sequence: CDR1 SEHNR, CDR2 FQNEAQ (reference sequence). This CDR3 spans 13 amino acids. The DNA of the CDR3 is TGTTCCAGCAGCTTAACAGCTACCTACGAGCAGTACTTC. It is translated as CSSSLTATYEQYF.

CDR3 coding DNA: TGTGCCAGCAGCGCCGGTAGGGGAGGGAATGAGCAGTTCTTC. Translation: CASSAGRGGNEQFF. The chain recombines TRBV7-3 with TRBJ2-1; TRBD2 matches at 7 bases. The CDR3 has 14 amino acids. Trimming removed 5 bases from V and 7 bases from J; junction bases left unmatched: 8. Per germline, CDR1 SGHTA and CDR2 FQGTGA.

The rearrangement uses TRBV27 and TRBJ1-2; a weak D match, TRBD1 (5 bases). Trimming left V 2 bases short and J 1 base short, with 8 bases between. CDR1 is MNHEY and CDR2 is SMNVEV in the germline V gene (reference sequence). The CDR3 has 14 amino acids. CDR3 residues: CASSLTGYNYGYTF. The CDR3 DNA reads as TGTGCCAGCAGTTTAACAGGCTATAACTATGGCTACACCTTC.

This chain links TRBV30 with TRBJ1-2; tentatively, D is TRBD1 (6 bases). Trimming removed 0 bases from V and 3 bases from J, with 11 bases in between. The CDR3 is 14 amino acids. Germline V CDR1 and CDR2: GTSNPN, SVGIG (reference sequence). This chain's CDR3 is CAWSVGGGYYGYTF. The CDR3 region has the DNA TGTGCCTGGAGTGTAGGGGGTGGGTACTATGGCTACACCTTC.

This clone was seen just once. The chain joins TRBV18 to TRBJ2-5; a weak D match, TRBD2 (6 bases). V lost 1 base, J lost 1 base, and 10 bases lay in between. Germline loops: CDR1 KGHSH, CDR2 LQKENI. The CDR3 covers 15 residues. The CDR3 nucleotides are TGTGCCAGCTCACCACGATCGGGGGTCCAAGAGACCCAGTACTTC. Translation: CASSPRSGVQETQYF. The complete variable domain, with remaining parts taken from reference TRBV18 and TRBJ2-5, reads NAGVMQNPRHLVRRRGQEARLRCSPMKGHSHVYWYRQLPEEGLKFMVYLQKENIIDESGMPKERFSAEFPKEGPSILRIQQVVRGDSAAYFCASSPRSGVQETQYFGPGTRLLVL.

Of note for this clone: A far larger clone is just one base off, so this is likely a read error. The rearrangement joins TRBV2 to TRBJ1-5, with a possible D match to TRBD1 (5 bases). The CDR3 is 12 amino acids. CDR1 SNHLY and CDR2 FYNNEI come from the germline V gene. Between the trimmed V and J ends, which lost 8 bases and 8 bases, there was a span of 13 bases. As DNA, the CDR3 is TGTGCCAGCGGGGACTTCCCGAAGCCCCAGCATTTT. This codes for CASGDFPKPQHF.

The chain's CDR3 is CASGTDYGYTF. CDR3 DNA: TGTGCCAGCGGGACAGACTATGGCTACACCTTC. The chain recombines TRBV7-8 with TRBJ1-2; 7 nucleotides align to TRBD1. CDR3 size: 11 residues. Germline CDR1 reads SGHVS; CDR2 reads FQNEAQ. Trimming cost V 8 bases and J 3 bases; bases outside gene matches: 0. Full variable domain (rest looked up from reference TRBV7-8 and TRBJ1-2): GAGVSQSPRYKVAKRGQDVALRCDPISGHVSLFWYQQALGQGPEFLTYFQNEAQLDKSGLPSDRFFAERPEGSVSTLKIQRTQQEDSAVYLCASGTDYGYTFGSGTRLTVV.

This clone was counted a few times. The chain joins TRBV6-6 to TRBJ1-1; D not certain. Germline assignment: CDR1 MNHNY and CDR2 SVGAGI (reference sequence). Trimming shortened V by 4 bases and J by 0 bases, and 6 bases separated the two germline ends. The CDR3 extends over 13 amino acids. The CDR3 reads CASSFTLNTEAFF. In nucleotides, the CDR3 is TGTGCCAGCAGTTTTACACTGAACACTGAAGCTTTCTTT.

This clone was detected a few times. The V call is TRBV19, the J call TRBJ1-3, with D tentatively TRBD1 (5 bases). CDR1 is LNHDA and CDR2 is SQIVND in the germline V gene (reference sequence). The CDR3 is 14 residues long. V was pared by 7 bases and J by 0 bases, with 10 bases between. The CDR3 is CASNRDSSGNTIYF. In DNA, the CDR3 is TGTGCCAGTAACCGGGACTCCTCTGGAAACACCATATATTTT.

The rearrangement joins TRBV7-9 to TRBJ1-3; TRBD1 is a possible D gene (5 bases). Germline lookup yields CDR1 SEHNR and CDR2 FQNEAQ (reference sequence). Trimming took off 0 bases at V and 3 bases at J, with 15 bases between the two ends. The CDR3 covers 17 residues. CDR3 protein: CASSLAGGPAHGNTIYF. The DNA for the CDR3 is TGTGCCAGCAGCTTAGCGGGGGGACCCGCACATGGAAACACCATATATTTT.

This clone was seen a single time. The V gene is TRBV2, the J gene TRBJ1-4; D may be TRBD1 (5 bases). Germline-derived CDR1 and CDR2 are SNHLY and FYNNEI. The CDR3 is 15 residues long. Trimming took 6 bases from V and 8 from J, leaving 19 bases between them. The CDR3 region has the DNA TGTGCCAGCAGGGCCCAAGGAGGGGATGAGGAAAAACTGTTTTTT. It yields the protein CASRAQGGDEEKLFF.

The chain is built from TRBV19 and TRBJ1-5, with D possibly matching TRBD1 (5 bases). Germline V lookup: CDR1 LNHDA, CDR2 SQIVND (reference sequence). Deletions cut 7 bases from V and 1 base from J, with 14 bases between. CDR3 length: 15 amino acids. CDR3 loop: CASTDGRGSNQPQHF. As DNA, the CDR3 is TGTGCCAGTACCGATGGGAGGGGAAGCAATCAGCCCCAGCATTTT.

Concerning this clone itself: At the DNA level, this CDR3 is encoded by other sequences in the same sample as well. J is TRBJ1-1 and V is TRBV6-1; 7 nucleotides align to TRBD1. In germline, CDR1 is MNHNS, CDR2 SASEGT. The J segment lost 3 bases and the V segment lost 6 bases, leaving 4 bases of the junction unmatched. The CDR3 has 13 residues. CDR3 amino acids: CASRRDRDTEAFF. The DNA for the CDR3 is TGTGCCAGCAGGAGGGACAGAGACACTGAAGCTTTCTTT.

This clone has a handful of counts. The gene calls are TRBV7-2 and TRBJ2-3; D uncertain. The CDR3 runs 15 residues. Trimming took off 4 bases at V and 1 base at J, with 12 bases between the two ends. Germline V gene lookup returns CDR1 SGHTA and CDR2 FQGNSA. The CDR3 loop is CASSSNSPRTDTQYF. CDR3 sequence (DNA): TGTGCCAGCAGCTCTAACTCACCCCGCACAGATACGCAGTATTTT.

The chain is built from TRBV19 and TRBJ1-2; the match to TRBD1 covers 11 bases. The CDR3 extends over 15 amino acids. Germline CDR1 and CDR2: LNHDA and SQIVND (reference sequence). The J segment lost 4 bases and the V segment lost 5 bases, leaving 6 bases of the junction unmatched. CDR3: CASSSRDRGGYGYTF. The CDR3 region has the DNA TGTGCCAGTAGTTCCCGGGACAGGGGGGGCTATGGCTACACCTTC.

V gene TRBV6-4 combines with J gene TRBJ1-6, with 7 bases aligning to TRBD1. The CDR3 totals 15 residues. Germline V lookup: CDR1 MRHNA, CDR2 SNTAGT. V lost 3 bases to trimming and J lost 9 bases; unmatched junction nucleotides: 8. The CDR3 spells CASSEGKGGLSPLHF. The CDR3 coding sequence is TGTGCCAGCAGTGAAGGGAAAGGGGGCCTTTCACCCCTCCACTTT.

A few counts support this clone. V gene TRBV19 combines with J gene TRBJ2-5; D might be TRBD2 (6 bases). Trimming stripped 7 bases from V and 5 bases from J, with 14 bases between. CDR3 length: 13 residues. Germline CDR1 reads LNHDA; CDR2 reads SQIVND (reference sequence). The CDR3 sequence is CASKEGGRETQYF. CDR3 DNA sequence: TGTGCCAGTAAGGAGGGTGGAAGGGAGACCCAGTACTTC.

This clone has just one count. V gene TRBV28 combines with J gene TRBJ2-3; TRBD1 matches 12 bases. Unmatched junction bases numbered 8, after V lost 2 bases and J lost 5 bases. The CDR3 runs to 17 residues. Germline loops: CDR1 MDHEN, CDR2 SYDVKM. Written as DNA, the CDR3 is TGTGCCAGCAGTTTAGGCGGGGGACAGGGGGCAGGAGATACGCAGTATTTT. Amino acid sequence: CASSLGGGQGAGDTQYF.

This chain connects TRBV21-1 to TRBJ2-7; TRBD2 is the table's D call, not checked against the DNA. TRBV21-1 is annotated as a pseudogene. The length of the CDR3 is 21 residues. The CDR3 coding sequence is TGTGCCAGCAGCAAAGCCACCCAACTGACTAGCGGGGACCTCACCACCTACGAGCAGTACTTC. Translation: CASSKATQLTSGDLTTYEQYF.

The J gene is TRBJ2-3, the V gene TRBV5-1; 8 bases are shared with TRBD2. CDR1 and CDR2 (germline): SGHRS, YFSETQ. Trimming took 3 bases from V and 1 from J; bases not matched to a gene: 4. This CDR3 comprises 15 residues. CDR3 nucleotide sequence: TGCGCCAGCAGCTGGCGGGGGGACCGCACAGATACGCAGTATTTT. Amino acid sequence: CASSWRGDRTDTQYF.

The CDR3: CASREGVASGANVLTF. CDR3 nucleotide sequence: TGTGCCAGCAGAGAGGGGGTCGCCTCTGGGGCCAACGTCCTGACTTTC. The rearrangement uses TRBV27 and TRBJ2-6; TRBD1 might be the D (6 bases). The V end lost 6 bases, the J end lost 0 bases, and 12 bases lay between the germline ends. The CDR3 has 16 amino acids. Looked up from germline, CDR1 is MNHEY and CDR2 is SMNVEV (reference sequence).

CDR3 sequence reads: CASRRSARRGLNYGYTF. The CDR3 nucleotides are TGTGCAAGTCGACGCAGCGCACGCAGGGGGCTTAACTATGGCTACACCTTC. The chain has TRBV12-2 and TRBJ1-2; TRBD1 is taken as the D call from the table, unchecked against the DNA. TRBV12-2 is marked as a pseudogene. This CDR3 is 17 amino acids long.

The V and J genes are TRBV7-9 and TRBJ2-7, with unresolved D. The CDR3 loop spans 12 amino acids. Per the germline V gene, CDR1 is SEHNR and CDR2 is FQNEAQ (reference sequence). CDR3 residues: CATTLVMDEQYF. CDR3 coding DNA: TGTGCTACCACGTTAGTGATGGACGAGCAGTACTTC.

The V call is TRBV10-3, the J call TRBJ2-1, with 10 bases fitting TRBD2. This CDR3 is built from 14 residues. Germline CDR1 reads ENHRY; CDR2 reads SYGVKD. The V segment lost 6 bases and the J segment 4 bases; nucleotides outside the gene matches: 3. CDR3 sequence: CAIRERGGYNEQFF. The CDR3 coding sequence is TGTGCCATCAGGGAGCGGGGGGGATACAATGAGCAGTTCTTC.

V usage is TRBV2 and J usage is TRBJ2-1; 9 bases line up with TRBD2. V lost 4 bases and J lost 6; bases outside the gene matches: 10. The germline V gene has CDR1 SNHLY and CDR2 FYNNEI. The CDR3 runs to 16 residues. The CDR3 bases are TGTGCCAGCAGTGGCCCCCTAGCGGGGATTGTCAATGAGCAGTTCTTC. Amino acids: CASSGPLAGIVNEQFF.

The V and J genes are TRBV6-5 and TRBJ2-3; D may be TRBD1 (6 bases). This CDR3 region has 15 residues. With 5 bases removed from V and 0 bases from J, the gap between germline ends came to 12 bases. In germline, CDR1 is MNHEY, CDR2 SVGAGI. CDR3 nucleotide sequence: TGTGCCAGCAGTCCCCGCAGGGGTAGCACAGATACGCAGTATTTT. This sequence encodes CASSPRRGSTDTQYF.

The V call is TRBV10-3, the J call TRBJ2-1, with 7 bases lining up with TRBD1. Per the germline V gene, CDR1 is ENHRY and CDR2 is SYGVKD. J was trimmed by 5 bases and V by 10 bases; bases with no gene match: 8. The CDR3 totals 13 residues. The DNA of the CDR3 is TGTGCCACGAGACAGGGTTTGGACAATGAGCAGTTCTTC. This sequence encodes CATRQGLDNEQFF.